The TCR beta chain described here comes from a study of cytomegalovirus exposure and HLA in healthy donors. About the study: There were several hundred genotyped donors. Of these, roughly 80% fell in the genetic ancestry cluster associated with self-reported Caucasian donors.

CDR3 length equals 15 residues. V lost 0 bases, J lost 6 bases, and 13 bases lay in between. Germline V gives CDR1 SGDLS, CDR2 YYNGEE. Notes on this clone: Its specificity is unknown.

The PCR made use of 60 Vbeta and 13 Jbeta primers. Using immunoSEQ multiplex PCR, the repertoire was profiled, and TCRdb retains in-frame clones only, with some absent. The repertoire includes 150,000 or so clones, just under 75% of them detected once, and approximately 1.8% sits in the top ten. General study findings and limits: The study put around 180 TCR beta chains on its list as cytomegalovirus-associated.

The sequenced material came from PBMCs. This chain connects TRBV9 to TRBJ2-1; D is possibly TRBD2 (6 bases). This sequence originates from a woman younger than 30 in good health and CMV-seronegative. CDR3 nucleotide sequence: TGTGCCAGCAGCGTAGAGATAGCGGCGGCCAATGAGCAGTTCTTC. Encoded protein: CASSVEIAAANEQFF.